One and the same sample provided the 27 T cell receptor beta chains below, sequenced in a study of lymphopenia after photon versus proton radiotherapy. Method: immunoSEQ multiplex PCR; TCRdb's copy keeps in-frame clones and lacks some. The sample records approximately 25,000 clones, around four fifths being singletons. The sequenced sample was peripheral blood, obtained from a patient treated with proton-based radiotherapy. Receptor source: a woman in her 70s with pancreatic cancer.

J is TRBJ2-7 and V is TRBV28; the match to TRBD2 covers 8 bases. This CDR3 is built from 15 residues. Germline V gene lookup returns CDR1 MDHEN and CDR2 SYDVKM. V lost 5 bases and J lost 5; bases outside the gene matches: 11. CDR3 sequence reads: CASSPISGSINEQYF. The CDR3 nucleotides read TGTGCCAGCAGTCCAATCAGCGGGAGCATTAACGAGCAGTACTTC.

This clone appeared a single time. The chain carries TRBV27 and TRBJ2-6, with D possibly matching TRBD1 (6 bases). The CDR3 spans 17 residues. Germline CDR1 and CDR2: MNHEY and SMNVEV (reference sequence). V was trimmed by 4 bases and J by 0 bases, leaving 13 bases between them. CDR3 sequence: CASSSLDRSSGANVLTF. The CDR3, as DNA: TGTGCCAGCAGTTCCCTGGACAGAAGCTCTGGGGCCAACGTCCTGACTTTC.

The chain is built from TRBV7-2 and TRBJ2-1; tentative D call: TRBD1 (6 bases). Germline CDR1 is SGHTA and CDR2 is FQGNSA. V dropped 0 bases and J dropped 4 bases, with 10 bases sitting between them. The CDR3 has 15 amino acids. The CDR3 spells CASSLAGQSYNEQFF. CDR3 DNA: TGTGCCAGCAGCTTAGCAGGACAGAGTTACAATGAGCAGTTCTTC.

This sequence joins TRBV5-1 and TRBJ2-7, with a weak D call TRBD2 (5 bases). The CDR3 runs 14 residues. With 1 base removed from V and 1 base from J, the gap between germline ends came to 9 bases. CDR1 SGHRS and CDR2 YFSETQ come from the germline V gene. CDR3 coding DNA: TGCGCCAGCAGCTTGTCTAGCAGTTCCTACGAGCAGTACTTC. This encodes CASSLSSSSYEQYF.

The chain couples TRBV28 to TRBJ2-5; a possible D gene is TRBD2 (6 bases). The better agreement between TRBJ2-7 and the DNA end casts doubt on the J call. The CDR3 contains 15 residues. Germline V CDR1 and CDR2: MDHEN, SYDVKM. The CDR3 region is CASKIRPEGSYEQYF. CDR3 nucleotide sequence: TGTGCCAGCAAGATTCGACCGGAGGGATCCTACGAGCAGTACTTC.

The rearrangement joins TRBV7-8 to TRBJ1-1; possible D gene TRBD1, 5 bases. This CDR3 spans 12 amino acids. Germline loops: CDR1 SGHVS, CDR2 FQNEAQ. The V end was cut by 5 bases, the J end by 8 bases, with 12 bases between. Here the CDR3 DNA reads TGTGCCAGCAGCGCAACGGGGGGGGAAGCTTTCTTT. Its translation is CASSATGGEAFF.

As regards this clone: The same CDR3 arises from other DNA sequences in this sample as well. This chain connects TRBV30 to TRBJ1-1; tentatively, D is TRBD1 (6 bases). This CDR3 region has 13 residues. The V end was cut by 4 bases, the J end by 0 bases, with 9 bases between. Germline V gene lookup returns CDR1 GTSNPN and CDR2 SVGIG (reference sequence). This chain's CDR3 is CAWTRTVNTEAFF. In DNA form, the CDR3 reads TGTGCCTGGACGAGGACAGTGAACACTGAAGCTTTCTTT.

This chain links TRBV19 with TRBJ2-5; possible D gene TRBD1, 5 bases. Trimming removed 3 bases at V and 5 bases at J, with 13 bases between. This CDR3 has 14 amino acids. Per the germline V gene, CDR1 is LNHDA and CDR2 is SQIVND (reference sequence). CDR3 DNA: TGTGCCAGTAGTATCGGTCTGGGGCGGGAGACCCAGTACTTC. It translates to CASSIGLGRETQYF. Full variable domain (outside the CDR3, taken from reference TRBV19 and TRBJ2-5): DGGITQSPKYLFRKEGQNVTLSCEQNLNHDAMYWYRQDPGQGLRLIYYSQIVNDFQKGDIAEGYSVSREKKESFPLTVTSAQKNPTAFYLCASSIGLGRETQYFGPGTRLLVL.

The chain has TRBV11-3 and TRBJ1-2; TRBD1 agrees at 10 bases. CDR1 SGHNT and CDR2 YENEEA come from the germline V gene. CDR3 length: 12 residues. V dropped 5 bases and J dropped 10; count of bases not matched to a gene: 4. CDR3 sequence: CASSPGTGDYTF. In DNA, the CDR3 is TGTGCCAGCAGCCCAGGGACAGGGGACTACACCTTC. The full variable domain, in which reference TRBV11-3 and TRBJ1-2 provide the parts outside the CDR3, is EAGVVQSPRYKIIEKKQPVAFWCNPISGHNTLYWYLQNLGQGPELLIRYENEEAVDDSQLPKDRFSAERLKGVDSTLKIQPAELGDSAVYLCASSPGTGDYTFGSGTRLTVV.

This chain links TRBV11-3 with TRBJ2-3; a weak D match, TRBD2 (5 bases). Per the germline V gene, CDR1 is SGHNT and CDR2 is YENEEA. V lost 1 base and J 0 bases, leaving 14 bases between the germline ends. This CDR3 comprises 17 residues. The CDR3 sequence is CASSLVTGNPSTDTQYF. The CDR3 DNA reads as TGTGCCAGCAGCTTAGTAACCGGGAACCCCAGCACAGATACGCAGTATTTT.

The chain couples TRBV7-9 to TRBJ2-2; D is ambiguous. Between the trimmed V and J ends, which lost 0 bases and 6 bases, there was a span of 8 bases. The CDR3 runs 14 residues. Germline assignment: CDR1 SEHNR and CDR2 FQNEAQ (reference sequence). This CDR3 reads CASSLASDSGELFF. In DNA, the CDR3 is TGTGCCAGCAGCTTAGCGTCAGATTCCGGGGAGCTGTTTTTT.

The chain links TRBV7-2 to TRBJ1-5; D remains unclear. CDR3 size: 15 residues. Germline V gives CDR1 SGHTA, CDR2 FQGNSA. V lost 0 bases and J 1 base, leaving 7 bases between the germline ends. CDR3 bases: TGTGCCAGCAGCTTAGCGCCGGGGAGCAATCAGCCCCAGCATTTT. Translated: CASSLAPGSNQPQHF.

J is TRBJ1-1 and V is TRBV6-1, with D possibly TRBD1 on 5 matching bases. Germline V gene data show CDR1 as MNHNS and CDR2 as SASEGT. This CDR3 is 14 amino acids long. Deletions cut 6 bases from V and 0 bases from J, with 11 bases between. The DNA of the CDR3 is TGTGCCAGCAGAACGACAGCCTTGAACACTGAAGCTTTCTTT. As protein: CASRTTALNTEAFF.

The genes are TRBV18 and TRBJ1-4, with a possible D match to TRBD1 (6 bases). Trimming removed 5 bases from V and 0 bases from J, with 13 bases in between. This CDR3 spans 16 amino acids. Germline V gene sequence: CDR1 KGHSH, CDR2 LQKENI. CDR3 region: CASSKDSPTTNEKLFF. The CDR3 coding sequence is TGTGCCAGCTCAAAGGACAGCCCTACAACTAATGAAAAACTGTTTTTT.

This clone was seen a few times. This chain joins TRBV19 and TRBJ2-3; D is perhaps TRBD2 (5 bases). The germline V gene encodes CDR1 LNHDA and CDR2 SQIVND (reference sequence). This CDR3 has 15 amino acids. The V and J ends lost 5 bases and 2 bases respectively, with 14 bases between them. CDR3 nucleotides: TGTGCCAGTAGTGTCTCGGAGGTGGACACAGATACGCAGTATTTT. Protein sequence: CASSVSEVDTDTQYF. Supplemented by reference TRBV19 and TRBJ2-3, the full variable domain reads DGGITQSPKYLFRKEGQNVTLSCEQNLNHDAMYWYRQDPGQGLRLIYYSQIVNDFQKGDIAEGYSVSREKKESFPLTVTSAQKNPTAFYLCASSVSEVDTDTQYFGPGTRLTVL.

The chain combines TRBV7-8 with TRBJ1-5, with a tentative D call TRBD1 (5 bases). Germline CDR1 SGHVS, CDR2 FQNEAQ. Trimming pared 3 bases from V and 2 bases from J, leaving 11 bases between. This CDR3 has 15 residues. CDR3 nucleotides: TGTGCCAGCAGCTTGCAGGGCTTGGGCAATCAGCCCCAGCATTTT. It encodes CASSLQGLGNQPQHF.

This clone was detected only once. The V call is TRBV28, the J call TRBJ1-1; 8 nucleotides agree with TRBD1. Germline-derived CDR1 and CDR2 are MDHEN and SYDVKM. V trimming: 4 bases; J trimming: 4 bases; junction bases outside the gene matches: 8. The CDR3 has 15 residues. CDR3: CASSSADDRGTEAFF. The CDR3 coding sequence is TGTGCCAGCAGTTCAGCGGATGACAGGGGCACTGAAGCTTTCTTT. Filled out from reference TRBV28 and TRBJ1-1, the complete variable domain reads DVKVTQSSRYLVKRTGEKVFLECVQDMDHENMFWYRQDPGLGLRLIYFSYDVKMKEKGDIPEGYSVSREKKERFSLILESASTNQTSMYLCASSSADDRGTEAFFGQGTRLTVV.

This clone came up once. The chain combines TRBV19 with TRBJ2-5, with D perhaps TRBD1 (6 bases). CDR1 and CDR2 (germline): LNHDA, SQIVND (reference sequence). The CDR3 loop spans 15 amino acids. V lost 1 base and J lost 5, with 14 bases in between. The CDR3 bases are TGTGCCAGTAGTATAGTACAGGGAGTGGGGGAGACCCAGTACTTC. It encodes CASSIVQGVGETQYF.

The gene calls are TRBV28 and TRBJ1-1; no reliable D call. The ends were cut back, 2 bases at V and 4 bases at J, with 14 bases in the middle. Germline V gene data show CDR1 as MDHEN and CDR2 as SYDVKM. The CDR3 is 15 residues long. DNA of the CDR3: TGTGCCAGCAGTTTACTACGCAGGTCAGGCACTGAAGCTTTCTTT. This translates into CASSLLRRSGTEAFF.

This clone was found a few times. The rearrangement uses TRBV25-1 and TRBJ1-2, with D perhaps matching TRBD1 (6 bases). Per germline, CDR1 MGHDK and CDR2 SYGVNS. This CDR3 has 14 amino acids. Trimming removed 2 bases at V and 8 bases at J, with 15 bases between. Here the CDR3 reads CASSEGQGIVGYTF. DNA of the CDR3: TGTGCCAGCAGTGAAGGGCAGGGGATCGTGGGCTACACCTTC.

The table lists this clone with a count of one. The rearrangement joins TRBV6-5 to TRBJ1-1; D may be TRBD1 (6 bases). Germline V lookup: CDR1 MNHEY, CDR2 SVGAGI. V was clipped by 8 bases and J by 0 bases, with 13 bases between them. CDR3 length equals 14 residues. This CDR3 reads CASRTEVMNTEAFF. CDR3 DNA: TGTGCCAGCCGGACAGAAGTTATGAACACTGAAGCTTTCTTT.

The V gene is TRBV10-3, the J gene TRBJ2-1, with unresolved D. Trimming pared 6 bases from V and 4 bases from J, leaving 10 bases between. Germline V CDR1 and CDR2: ENHRY, SYGVKD. This CDR3 comprises 13 residues. The CDR3 DNA follows: TGTGCCATCAGCCTTGAACCGTACAATGAGCAGTTCTTC. Residues: CAISLEPYNEQFF.

V gene TRBV5-1 combines with J gene TRBJ1-2; 8 bases are shared with TRBD1. V gave up 5 bases and J gave up 3 bases; unmatched junction bases: 3. This CDR3 region has 13 residues. The germline V gene encodes CDR1 SGHRS and CDR2 YFSETQ. The CDR3 region has the DNA TGCGCCAGCAGATCGACAGGGGACTATGGCTACACCTTC. Its protein product is CASRSTGDYGYTF.

A single count supports this clone. The rearrangement joins TRBV2 to TRBJ1-2; TRBD1 matches 7 bases. The V gene's germline CDR1 is SNHLY and CDR2 FYNNEI. Losses at the gene ends were 7 bases for V and 0 bases for J; bases not matched to a gene: 17. This CDR3 has 18 amino acids. The CDR3 nucleotides read TGTGCCAGCATCTTCATTTCCGGGACAGTGTTCGCTAACTATGGCTACACCTTC. Translating it yields CASIFISGTVFANYGYTF.

Only one count was recorded for this clone. The rearrangement joins TRBV28 to TRBJ1-2; no definite D call. The V gene lost 5 bases and the J gene lost 8 bases, with 9 bases spanning the gap. Looked up from germline, CDR1 is MDHEN and CDR2 is SYDVKM. CDR3 length equals 11 residues. The CDR3 is CASSTTRGYTF. In nucleotides, the CDR3 is TGTGCCAGCAGTACGACGAGGGGCTACACCTTC.

This chain connects TRBV18 to TRBJ2-2; 7 bases agree with TRBD1. Germline-derived CDR1 and CDR2 are KGHSH and LQKENI. Trimming took 0 bases from V and 0 from J; bases not matched to a gene: 1. The CDR3 has 16 residues. The CDR3 DNA reads TGTGCCAGCTCACCACCGGGGACAGCGAACACCGGGGAGCTGTTTTTT. This sequence encodes CASSPPGTANTGELFF. Filled out from reference TRBV18 and TRBJ2-2, the complete variable domain reads NAGVMQNPRHLVRRRGQEARLRCSPMKGHSHVYWYRQLPEEGLKFMVYLQKENIIDESGMPKERFSAEFPKEGPSILRIQQVVRGDSAAYFCASSPPGTANTGELFFGEGSRLTVL.

V is TRBV27 and J is TRBJ2-2; TRBD2 aligns across 10 bases. Germline CDR1 MNHEY, CDR2 SMNVEV (reference sequence). The V gene end was trimmed by 4 bases and the J gene end by 0 bases; junction bases not matched to a gene: 8. CDR3 size: 18 residues. In DNA, the CDR3 is TGTGCCAGCAGTTCCCGACTAGCGGGTCTCGCGAACACCGGGGAGCTGTTTTTT. This encodes CASSSRLAGLANTGELFF.